Shown below are 9 T cell receptor beta chains from a single sample sequenced in a study of blood T cell repertoires in COVID-19 (TCRdb year 2020). Libraries were prepared through the immunoSEQ multiplex PCR assay. Entries here come from immuneACCESS through TCRdb and include only in-frame sequences with V and J called. Some clones fail to appear in such tables; in the studies checked, an unresolved V gene covers under half of the shortfall, and the cause of the remainder is unknown. This sample is represented by approximately 100,000 clones; around 87% of them were singletons. The ten largest clones add up to roughly 12% of the sample. The sample was peripheral blood. The receptors were gathered from a woman aged 25 to 45 with acute or convalescent COVID-19.

The chain combines TRBV23-1 with TRBJ2-7; 7 bases line up with TRBD1. TRBV23-1 is classed as an ORF, of uncertain function. J gave up 10 bases and V 5 bases, and 11 bases lay outside the gene matches. The length of the CDR3 is 13 residues. Here the CDR3 DNA reads TGCGCCAGCAGTTCGCGACAGGGTAGGAGTCAGTACTTC. Translation: CASSSRQGRSQYF.

The V gene is TRBV27, the J gene TRBJ2-7; TRBD2 might be the D (6 bases). V was pared by 10 bases and J by 3 bases, with 16 bases between. The germline V gene encodes CDR1 MNHEY and CDR2 SMNVEV (reference sequence). The CDR3 contains 13 residues. The CDR3 reads CATSGVTVYEQYF. DNA of the CDR3: TGTGCCACCTCGGGGGTTACGGTCTACGAGCAGTACTTC.

The chain combines TRBV2 with TRBJ1-1, with D possibly matching TRBD1 (5 bases). The CDR3 is made up of 13 amino acids. V was shortened by 7 bases and J by 4 bases, with 13 bases between the two germline ends. Germline-derived CDR1 and CDR2 are SNHLY and FYNNEI. CDR3 loop: CASTGLGGTEAFF. CDR3 in DNA: TGTGCCAGCACAGGGTTGGGAGGCACTGAAGCTTTCTTT.

This clone occurred once. The V and J genes are TRBV4-1 and TRBJ2-7, with D perhaps matching TRBD1 (5 bases). Germline CDR1 MGHRA, CDR2 YSYEKL. The CDR3 extends over 14 amino acids. Trimming removed 1 base at V and 2 bases at J, with 9 bases between. This chain's CDR3 is CASSQVGAPYEQYF. The CDR3 nucleotides read TGCGCCAGCAGCCAAGTTGGGGCCCCCTACGAGCAGTACTTC.

The V call is TRBV7-2, the J call TRBJ1-6, with D perhaps TRBD1 (5 bases). This CDR3 comprises 17 residues. CDR1 is SGHTA, CDR2 FQGNSA, per germline. Trimming cost V 3 bases and J 0 bases, with 12 bases left between them. Written as DNA, the CDR3 is TGTGCCAGCAGCTTTCAACAGGCTGGCTCCTATAATTCACCCCTCCACTTT. Residues: CASSFQQAGSYNSPLHF.

This clone was recorded only once. The gene calls are TRBV4-2 and TRBJ2-3; D unresolved. Trimming pared 4 bases from V and 0 bases from J, leaving 8 bases between. Germline V gene data show CDR1 as LGHNA and CDR2 as YNFKEQ. This CDR3 region has 14 residues. CDR3 sequence (DNA): TGTGCCAGCAGCCGAAGTACTAGCACAGATACGCAGTATTTT. Encoded protein: CASSRSTSTDTQYF.

The genes are TRBV28 and TRBJ1-1, with TRBD1 identical over 7 bases. Trimming removed 5 bases from V and 1 base from J; junction bases left unmatched: 7. CDR1 is MDHEN and CDR2 is SYDVKM in the germline V gene. The CDR3 consists of 15 residues. The CDR3 loop reads CASSIRQGGNTEAFF. The CDR3 DNA sequence: TGTGCCAGCAGTATACGACAGGGAGGGAACACTGAAGCTTTCTTT.

The chain carries TRBV27 and TRBJ2-7; D uncertain. The germline CDR1 and CDR2 sequences are MNHEY and SMNVEV (reference sequence). V was shortened by 8 bases and J by 3 bases, with 11 bases between the two germline ends. The CDR3 contains 12 residues. In DNA, the CDR3 is TGTGCCAGCTCCCATAGTGGCTACGAGCAGTACTTC. Protein sequence: CASSHSGYEQYF.

The rearrangement links TRBV5-4 to TRBJ2-7; 7 bases line up with TRBD1. CDR1 and CDR2 from the germline V gene are SGHNT and YYREEE (reference sequence). This CDR3 is 16 amino acids long. Trimming at V came to 1 base and at J to 3 bases, leaving 10 bases not matched to a gene. The CDR3 sequence is CASSLRSAGGSYEQYF. In DNA, the CDR3 is TGTGCCAGCAGCTTGCGATCGGCAGGGGGTAGCTACGAGCAGTACTTC. Combining the CDR3 with reference TRBV5-4 and TRBJ2-7 gives the whole variable domain ETGVTQSPTHLIKTRGQQVTLRCSSQSGHNTVSWYQQALGQGPQFIFQYYREEENGRGNFPPRFSGLQFPNYSSELNVNALELDDSALYLCASSLRSAGGSYEQYFGPGTRLTVT.